This T cell receptor beta chain was captured in a study of blood T cell repertoires in COVID-19. Assay: immunoSEQ multiplex PCR; the TCRdb copy retains only in-frame clones and omits some. Among roughly 100,000 clones listed, about 89% were seen once. The sequencing input was peripheral blood. This TCR came from a woman in her sixties or seventies with acute or convalescent COVID-19.

The CDR3 reads CASSVVTGDTEAFF. CDR3 bases: TGTGCCAGCAGCGTAGTTACAGGAGACACTGAAGCTTTCTTT. The gene calls are TRBV9 and TRBJ1-1; possibly TRBD1 for D (5 bases). Germline values: CDR1 SGDLS, CDR2 YYNGEE. V lost 0 bases to trimming and J lost 3 bases, with 9 bases between them. The CDR3 length is 14 residues.